The entry below gives a single T cell receptor beta chain sequence along with its context. Data came from immunoSEQ multiplex PCR; TCRdb stores just in-frame clones and leaves some out. Seen here are 11,000 to 15,000 clones, 80% to 95% observed once, and the top ten hold over 8%. This specimen belongs to a study of blood T cell repertoires in COVID-19. The TCR originated in a human donor in a cohort sampled during active COVID-19. The specimen sequenced was peripheral blood.

CDR3 sequence reads: CASSDPDRGPRGYTF. CDR3 DNA sequence: TGCGCCAGCAGTGACCCTGACAGGGGACCTAGGGGCTACACCTTC. The V gene is TRBV10-1, the J gene TRBJ1-2, with 8 bases fitting TRBD1. V gave up 3 bases and J gave up 8 bases; unmatched junction bases: 11. The CDR3 spans 15 residues. The germline V gene encodes CDR1 WNHNN and CDR2 SYGVQD (reference sequence).